This entry is about one T cell receptor (beta chain). This specimen belongs to a study of blood T cells in healthy people across ages. The CDR3 runs 14 residues. The trim removed 6 bases at V and 6 bases at J, leaving 8 bases unmatched. Germline CDR1 and CDR2: ENHRY and SYGVKD. The second PCR ran about 6 to 11 cycles with a sample-barcoded 5' primer and J-beta primers. TCRdb re-derived calls from the 5' RACE reads in MiXCR, one entry per CDR3 protein. The sample comprises 650,000 to 800,000 distinct CDR3 sequences, under 45% of which are singletons, and roughly a fifth rests with the top ten. Sequencing was carried out using blood. The clonotype comes from a man between 60 and 75 years old in good health. J is TRBJ2-4 and V is TRBV10-3; 7 positions agree with TRBD2. CDR3 nucleotides: TGTGCCATCAGGGGAGGCGGCGGGGGAAACATTCAGTACTTC. The encoded protein is CAIRGGGGGNIQYF.